The rows below give T cell receptor beta chains drawn from one sample of a study of blood T cell repertoires in COVID-19. TCRdb keeps only in-frame clones here, not all; method: immunoSEQ multiplex PCR. The sample lists about 160,000 clones; about 88% were seen once. Sequences were obtained from peripheral blood. The receptors here all came from a woman between 45 and 65 years old with COVID-19, enrolled during active disease. Each CDR3 is given with its conserved first and last residue. A D gene is named only where the DNA matches it firmly. Rows give clone size only sometimes, using once, few, many, or a class for an expanded clone.

CDR3 DNA: TGTGCCAGCAGCCCCCCTTGGGGAGCTAGTATGTGGGATACGCAGTATTTT; CDR3 protein: CASSPPWGASMWDTQYF; J gene: TRBJ2-3; clone size: NA; D gene: NA; V gene: TRBV11-2
CDR3 DNA: TGTGCCAGCAGCTCCACAATTGAAGCTTTCTTT; CDR3 protein: CASSSTIEAFF; J gene: TRBJ1-1; clone size: few; D gene: NA; V gene: TRBV5-5
CDR3 DNA: TGTGCCAGCTCACCTAACGACAGGGGCTACACCTTC; CDR3 protein: CASSPNDRGYTF; J gene: TRBJ1-2; clone size: few; D gene: NA; V gene: TRBV18
CDR3 DNA: TGTGCCAGCAATTGGGGGGGCCTTTCCGGGGAGCTGTTTTTT; CDR3 protein: CASNWGGLSGELFF; J gene: TRBJ2-2; clone size: NA; D gene: NA; V gene: TRBV28
CDR3 DNA: TGTGCCAGCAGTTTGGTCGGGGGGGTTAACTACGAGCAGTACTTC; CDR3 protein: CASSLVGGVNYEQYF; J gene: TRBJ2-7; clone size: NA; D gene: TRBD2; V gene: TRBV28
CDR3 DNA: TGTGCCAGCAGCCTAGTCGGACAGGGACTAGATACGCAGTATTTT; CDR3 protein: CASSLVGQGLDTQYF; J gene: TRBJ2-3; clone size: few; D gene: TRBD1; V gene: TRBV3-1/TRBV3-2
CDR3 DNA: TGTGCCTGGAGAACAGGGGGTCTGGTGAATACGCAGTATTTT; CDR3 protein: CAWRTGGLVNTQYF; J gene: TRBJ2-3; clone size: NA; D gene: TRBD1; V gene: TRBV30
CDR3 DNA: TGTGCTAGCAGCCCCAGGGGGGCTAGCCCGCAAGAGACCCAGTACTTC; CDR3 protein: CASSPRGASPQETQYF; J gene: TRBJ2-5; clone size: NA; D gene: NA; V gene: TRBV7-7
CDR3 DNA: TGTGCCAGCAGCAAAGTGGGTAGCGGGGAGGGGGAGCAGTTCTTC; CDR3 protein: CASSKVGSGEGEQFF; J gene: TRBJ2-1; clone size: NA; D gene: NA; V gene: TRBV21-1
CDR3 DNA: TGTGCCAGCAGCTTAGGGGGGGTCAACACCGGGGAGCTGTTTTTT; CDR3 protein: CASSLGGVNTGELFF; J gene: TRBJ2-2; clone size: NA; D gene: NA; V gene: TRBV7-2
CDR3 DNA: TGTGCCAGCAGCTCGGCAGGGCCGGCAACTGGAAACACCATATATTTT; CDR3 protein: CASSSAGPATGNTIYF; J gene: TRBJ1-3; clone size: NA; D gene: NA; V gene: TRBV7-9
CDR3 DNA: TGTGCCAGCAGTTACTCCAGGGGGGCCAACGTCCTGACTTTC; CDR3 protein: CASSYSRGANVLTF; J gene: TRBJ2-6; clone size: once; D gene: NA; V gene: TRBV6-5
CDR3 DNA: TGTGCCAGCAGTCCCACTTGGCGGGGGACCTACGAGCAGTACTTC; CDR3 protein: CASSPTWRGTYEQYF; J gene: TRBJ2-7; clone size: NA; D gene: TRBD2; V gene: TRBV5-6
CDR3 DNA: TGTGCCAGCAGCTCTGACAGGGCCCTGTACAATGAGCAGTTCTTC; CDR3 protein: CASSSDRALYNEQFF; J gene: TRBJ2-1; clone size: NA; D gene: TRBD1; V gene: TRBV7-2
CDR3 DNA: TGTGCCAGCAGTTACTCCCTTTTGGACAGGGCTGGGGAGCAGTACTTC; CDR3 protein: CASSYSLLDRAGEQYF; J gene: TRBJ2-7; clone size: NA; D gene: TRBD1; V gene: TRBV6-5
CDR3 DNA: TGTGCCAGCAGCGTAGGAGCTAGCGGGGACACCGGGGAGCTGTTTTTT; CDR3 protein: CASSVGASGDTGELFF; J gene: TRBJ2-2; clone size: NA; D gene: TRBD2; V gene: TRBV9
CDR3 DNA: TGTGCCAGCAGCGGGGGAGACACCTACAATGAGCAGTTCTTC; CDR3 protein: CASSGGDTYNEQFF; J gene: TRBJ2-1; clone size: NA; D gene: NA; V gene: TRBV6-5
CDR3 DNA: TGCGCCAGCAGCCTGTACCGGGAAGCGGGGCAGATTTACGAGCAGTACTTC; CDR3 protein: CASSLYREAGQIYEQYF; J gene: TRBJ2-7; clone size: NA; D gene: TRBD2; V gene: TRBV4-1
CDR3 DNA: TGCGCCAGCAGTGGCAGTTCCGATACGCAGTATTTT; CDR3 protein: CASSGSSDTQYF; J gene: TRBJ2-3; clone size: NA; D gene: NA; V gene: TRBV4-3
CDR3 DNA: TGCGCCAGCAGCTTTAGGTCCGACAGGGGCTCTGGAAACACCATATATTTT; CDR3 protein: CASSFRSDRGSGNTIYF; J gene: TRBJ1-3; clone size: NA; D gene: TRBD1; V gene: TRBV5-1
CDR3 DNA: TGTGCTCACACCCCAGCGGGGGGGCAAGCGGAGCTGTTTTTT; CDR3 protein: CAHTPAGGQAELFF; J gene: TRBJ2-2; clone size: NA; D gene: TRBD2; V gene: TRBV30
CDR3 DNA: TGTGCCAGCAGGCCGGGTGGAAACACCATATATTTT; CDR3 protein: CASRPGGNTIYF; J gene: TRBJ1-3; clone size: few; D gene: NA; V gene: TRBV28
CDR3 DNA: TGTGCCACAACCCCGGGGGGCGTATTTTACAATGAGCAGTTCTTC; CDR3 protein: CATTPGGVFYNEQFF; J gene: TRBJ2-1; clone size: NA; D gene: NA; V gene: TRBV6-5
CDR3 DNA: TGTGCCAGCAGCTTAGGGGGGCAGCTTAATGAAAAACTGTTTTTT; CDR3 protein: CASSLGGQLNEKLFF; J gene: TRBJ1-4; clone size: NA; D gene: NA; V gene: TRBV11-2
CDR3 DNA: TGTGCCAGCAGCCCAAGCCTCGGACAGGGCGAGACTGAAGCTTTCTTT; CDR3 protein: CASSPSLGQGETEAFF; J gene: TRBJ1-1; clone size: NA; D gene: TRBD1; V gene: TRBV6-6
CDR3 DNA: TGCAGCGTTGACCCCGTGGGTCAGGACTATGGCTACACCTTC; CDR3 protein: CSVDPVGQDYGYTF; J gene: TRBJ1-2; clone size: NA; D gene: NA; V gene: TRBV29-1
CDR3 DNA: TGTGCCAGCTCCCCTGTACAGGGGGCTAGTCAGCCCCAGCATTTT; CDR3 protein: CASSPVQGASQPQHF; J gene: TRBJ1-5; clone size: NA; D gene: TRBD1; V gene: TRBV18
CDR3 DNA: TGTGCCTGGAATCCCACAGGGATGGGTTCACCCCTCCACTTT; CDR3 protein: CAWNPTGMGSPLHF; J gene: TRBJ1-6; clone size: NA; D gene: NA; V gene: TRBV30
CDR3 DNA: TGTGCCAGCAGTACCGGGACAGGGTTCGGCTACACCTTC; CDR3 protein: CASSTGTGFGYTF; J gene: TRBJ1-2; clone size: NA; D gene: TRBD1; V gene: TRBV6-5
CDR3 DNA: TGTGCCAGCAGCTTGCTACTAGCGGGGGGACGAACCGGGGAGCTGTTTTTT; CDR3 protein: CASSLLLAGGRTGELFF; J gene: TRBJ2-2; clone size: NA; D gene: TRBD2; V gene: TRBV5-4
CDR3 DNA: TGTGCCAGCAGCCCACAGGGGATTGCGCAGTATTTT; CDR3 protein: CASSPQGIAQYF; J gene: TRBJ2-3; clone size: NA; D gene: TRBD1; V gene: TRBV6-5
CDR3 DNA: TGTGCCAGCAGCCCCCAGGGAAATAGCAATCAGCCCCAGCATTTT; CDR3 protein: CASSPQGNSNQPQHF; J gene: TRBJ1-5; clone size: NA; D gene: NA; V gene: TRBV7-8
CDR3 DNA: TGCGCCAGCAGCCAAGAGTTGAGCTATAGCAATCAGCCCCAGCATTTT; CDR3 protein: CASSQELSYSNQPQHF; J gene: TRBJ1-5; clone size: few; D gene: NA; V gene: TRBV4-3
CDR3 DNA: TGTGCCAGCAGCTTAAGGCGGGGGGGCAATAATTCACCCCTCCACTTT; CDR3 protein: CASSLRRGGNNSPLHF; J gene: TRBJ1-6; clone size: NA; D gene: NA; V gene: TRBV7-2
CDR3 DNA: TGTGCCTGGAGAGGGAACCCCGGGGGGGCAGGAGATACGCAGTATTTT; CDR3 protein: CAWRGNPGGAGDTQYF; J gene: TRBJ2-3; clone size: NA; D gene: TRBD2; V gene: TRBV30
CDR3 DNA: TGTGCCAACAGGACTAAGACAGGAGATAGCAATCAGCCCCAGCATTTT; CDR3 protein: CANRTKTGDSNQPQHF; J gene: TRBJ1-5; clone size: NA; D gene: NA; V gene: TRBV27
CDR3 DNA: TGTGCCAGCAGTCCCCGACAGGGTTCCTTCTATGGCTACACCTTC; CDR3 protein: CASSPRQGSFYGYTF; J gene: TRBJ1-2; clone size: NA; D gene: TRBD1; V gene: TRBV28
CDR3 DNA: TGTGCCAGCAGCCCCAAAAGGGACAGGGCCCAGCCCCAGCATTTT; CDR3 protein: CASSPKRDRAQPQHF; J gene: TRBJ1-5; clone size: once; D gene: TRBD1; V gene: TRBV9
CDR3 DNA: TGTGCCAGCAGTGAAGCTCAGAGAGGGCCAGAAGCTTTCTTT; CDR3 protein: CASSEAQRGPEAFF; J gene: TRBJ1-1; clone size: NA; D gene: NA; V gene: TRBV6-1
CDR3 DNA: TGCGCCAGCAGCCAAGAGGATGGCCAGGGGATGAACACTGAAGCTTTCTTT; CDR3 protein: CASSQEDGQGMNTEAFF; J gene: TRBJ1-1; clone size: NA; D gene: NA; V gene: TRBV4-1
CDR3 DNA: TGTGCCAGCAGCGGGGCAGGGGTTCAGGAGACCCAGTACTTC; CDR3 protein: CASSGAGVQETQYF; J gene: TRBJ2-5; clone size: NA; D gene: NA; V gene: TRBV5-6
CDR3 DNA: TGCACCAGCGATGCCACTAGAATCACAGATACGCAGTATTTT; CDR3 protein: CTSDATRITDTQYF; J gene: TRBJ2-3; clone size: NA; D gene: NA; V gene: TRBV1
CDR3 DNA: TGCGCCAGCAGCCCATCCGAGGGAGCCTACGAGCAGTACTTC; CDR3 protein: CASSPSEGAYEQYF; J gene: TRBJ2-7; clone size: NA; D gene: NA; V gene: TRBV4-1
CDR3 DNA: TGTGCCAGCAGCCCCCCGGGGAGAGGAGAGACCCAGTACTTC; CDR3 protein: CASSPPGRGETQYF; J gene: TRBJ2-5; clone size: NA; D gene: NA; V gene: TRBV14
CDR3 DNA: TGTGCCAGCAGTTTACCGGGACAGCCAAATCAGCCCCAGCATTTT; CDR3 protein: CASSLPGQPNQPQHF; J gene: TRBJ1-5; clone size: NA; D gene: TRBD1; V gene: TRBV28